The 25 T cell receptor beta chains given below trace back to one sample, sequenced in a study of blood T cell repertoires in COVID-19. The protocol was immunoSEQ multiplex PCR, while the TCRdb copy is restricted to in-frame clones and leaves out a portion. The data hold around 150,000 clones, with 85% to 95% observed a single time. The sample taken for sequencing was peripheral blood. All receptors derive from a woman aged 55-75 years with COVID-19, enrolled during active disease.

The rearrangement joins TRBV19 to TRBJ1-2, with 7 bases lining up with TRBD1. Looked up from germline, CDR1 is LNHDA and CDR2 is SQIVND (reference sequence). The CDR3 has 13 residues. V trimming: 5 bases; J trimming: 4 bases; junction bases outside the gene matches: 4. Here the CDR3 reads CASSQGGGYGYTF. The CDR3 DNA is TGTGCCAGTAGTCAGGGGGGCGGCTATGGCTACACCTTC.

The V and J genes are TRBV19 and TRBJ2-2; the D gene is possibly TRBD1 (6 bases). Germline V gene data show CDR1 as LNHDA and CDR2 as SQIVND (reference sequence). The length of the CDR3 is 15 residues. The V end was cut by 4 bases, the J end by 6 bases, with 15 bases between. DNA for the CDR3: TGTGCCAGTAGTAACCACAGGGTTCCCGCCGGGGAGCTGTTTTTT. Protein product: CASSNHRVPAGELFF.

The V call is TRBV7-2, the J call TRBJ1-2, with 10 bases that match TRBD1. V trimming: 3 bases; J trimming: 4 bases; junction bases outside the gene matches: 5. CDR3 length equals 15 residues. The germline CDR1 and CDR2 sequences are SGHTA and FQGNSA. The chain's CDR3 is CASSLTGGATYGYTF. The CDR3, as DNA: TGTGCCAGCAGCTTGACAGGGGGCGCGACCTATGGCTACACCTTC. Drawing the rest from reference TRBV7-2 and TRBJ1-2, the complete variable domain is GAGVSQSPSNKVTEKGKDVELRCDPISGHTALYWYRQSLGQGLEFLIYFQGNSAPDKSGLPSDRFSAERTGGSVSTLTIQRTQQEDSAVYLCASSLTGGATYGYTFGSGTRLTVV.

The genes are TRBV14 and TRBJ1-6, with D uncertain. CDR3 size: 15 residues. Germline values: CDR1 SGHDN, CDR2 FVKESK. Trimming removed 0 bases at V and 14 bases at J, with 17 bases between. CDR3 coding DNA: TGTGCCAGCAGCCAAGAGTCAGGAATTGCGATCACCCTCCACTTT. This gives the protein CASSQESGIAITLHF.

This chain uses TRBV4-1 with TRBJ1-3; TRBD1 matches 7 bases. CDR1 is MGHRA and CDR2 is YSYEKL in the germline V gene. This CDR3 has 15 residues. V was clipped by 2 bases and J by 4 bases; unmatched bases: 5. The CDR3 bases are TGCGCCAGCAGCCAACCCAGGACAGGCGGAAACACCATATATTTT. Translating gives CASSQPRTGGNTIYF.

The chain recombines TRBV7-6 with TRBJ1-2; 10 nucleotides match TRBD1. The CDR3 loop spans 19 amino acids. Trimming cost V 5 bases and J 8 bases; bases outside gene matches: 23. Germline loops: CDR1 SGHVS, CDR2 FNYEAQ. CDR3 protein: CASSHPEGDRGIGVRGYTF. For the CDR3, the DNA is TGTGCCAGCAGCCATCCCGAAGGGGACAGGGGAATTGGCGTGCGCGGCTACACCTTC.

For the CDR3, the DNA is TGTGCCAGCTCACCCCCGGGGGGCCACTACAATGAGCAGTTCTTC. This encodes CASSPPGGHYNEQFF. This sequence joins TRBV18 and TRBJ2-1; D may be TRBD2 (7 bases). Germline-derived CDR1 and CDR2 are KGHSH and LQKENI. Deletions cut 3 bases from V and 3 bases from J, with 12 bases between. The CDR3 sequence is 15 residues long.

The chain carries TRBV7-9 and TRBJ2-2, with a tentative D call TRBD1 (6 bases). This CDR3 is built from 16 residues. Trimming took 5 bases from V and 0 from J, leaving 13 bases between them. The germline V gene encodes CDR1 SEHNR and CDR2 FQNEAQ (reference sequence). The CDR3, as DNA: TGTGCCAGCAGCGCGACCACAGGGACGAACACCGGGGAGCTGTTTTTT. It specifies CASSATTGTNTGELFF.

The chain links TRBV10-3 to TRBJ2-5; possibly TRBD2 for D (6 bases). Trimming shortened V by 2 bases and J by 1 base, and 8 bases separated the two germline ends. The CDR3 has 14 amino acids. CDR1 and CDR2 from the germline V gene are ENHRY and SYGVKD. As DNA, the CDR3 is TGTGCCATCAGTGAGGGGGGGTCCCAAGAGACCCAGTACTTC. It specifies CAISEGGSQETQYF.

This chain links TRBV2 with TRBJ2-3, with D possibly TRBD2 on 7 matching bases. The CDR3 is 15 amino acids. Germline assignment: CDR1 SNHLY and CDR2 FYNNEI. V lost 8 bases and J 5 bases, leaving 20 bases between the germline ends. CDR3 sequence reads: CASLGRGGRGDTQYF. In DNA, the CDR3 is TGTGCCAGCCTCGGTAGGGGGGGCCGGGGAGATACGCAGTATTTT.

The DNA of the CDR3 is TGTGCCAGCAGTCGAGCGGGGGGGGCTTCGGTGGGCTACACCTTC. Translating it yields CASSRAGGASVGYTF. The chain uses TRBV27 and TRBJ1-2; a possible D gene is TRBD1 (6 bases). Germline lookup yields CDR1 MNHEY and CDR2 SMNVEV (reference sequence). V shed 5 bases and J shed 8 bases, with 21 bases lying between them. There are 15 residues in the CDR3.

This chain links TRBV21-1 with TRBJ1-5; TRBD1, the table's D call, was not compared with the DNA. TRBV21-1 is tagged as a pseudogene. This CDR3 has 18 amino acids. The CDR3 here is CASRKVGDRLYSNQPQHF. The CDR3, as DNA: TGTGCCAGCAGGAAAGTTGGTGACAGGCTTTATAGCAATCAGCCCCAGCATTTT.

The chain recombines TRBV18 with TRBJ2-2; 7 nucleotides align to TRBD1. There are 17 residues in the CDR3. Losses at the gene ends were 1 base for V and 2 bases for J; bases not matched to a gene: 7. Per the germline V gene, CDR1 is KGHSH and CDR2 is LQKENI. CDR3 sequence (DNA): TGTGCCAGCTCACCACGAGCCGGGACAGCAAACACCGGGGAGCTGTTTTTT. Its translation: CASSPRAGTANTGELFF.

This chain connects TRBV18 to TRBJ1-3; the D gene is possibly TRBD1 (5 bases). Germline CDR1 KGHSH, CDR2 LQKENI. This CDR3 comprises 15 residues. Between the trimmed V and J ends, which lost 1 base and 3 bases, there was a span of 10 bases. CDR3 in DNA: TGTGCCAGCTCACCACAGGGGAACAGTGGAAACACCATATATTTT. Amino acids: CASSPQGNSGNTIYF.

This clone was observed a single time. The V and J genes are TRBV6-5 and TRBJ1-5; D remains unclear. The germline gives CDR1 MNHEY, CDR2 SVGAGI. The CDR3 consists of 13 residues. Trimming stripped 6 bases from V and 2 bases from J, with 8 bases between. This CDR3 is CASRRVRNQPQHF. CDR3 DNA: TGTGCCAGCAGACGGGTCCGCAATCAGCCCCAGCATTTT.

The CDR3 is CASSLLGGNQPQHF. In DNA form, the CDR3 reads TGTGCCAGCAGTTTATTGGGCGGCAATCAGCCCCAGCATTTT. V gene TRBV27 combines with J gene TRBJ1-5; D not certain. CDR1 is MNHEY and CDR2 is SMNVEV in the germline V gene (reference sequence). V lost 1 base and J 2 bases, leaving 6 bases between the germline ends. This CDR3 spans 14 amino acids.

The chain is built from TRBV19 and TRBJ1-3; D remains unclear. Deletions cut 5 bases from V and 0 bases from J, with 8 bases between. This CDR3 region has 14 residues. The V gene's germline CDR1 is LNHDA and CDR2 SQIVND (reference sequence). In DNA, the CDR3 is TGTGCCAGTAGTCTTCAGATCTCTGGAAACACCATATATTTT. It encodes CASSLQISGNTIYF.

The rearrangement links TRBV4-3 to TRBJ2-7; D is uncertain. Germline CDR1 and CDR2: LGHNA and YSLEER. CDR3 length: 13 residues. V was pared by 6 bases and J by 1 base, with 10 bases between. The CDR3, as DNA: TGCGCCAGCAGGGTGGCAATATCCTACGAGCAGTACTTC. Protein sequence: CASRVAISYEQYF.

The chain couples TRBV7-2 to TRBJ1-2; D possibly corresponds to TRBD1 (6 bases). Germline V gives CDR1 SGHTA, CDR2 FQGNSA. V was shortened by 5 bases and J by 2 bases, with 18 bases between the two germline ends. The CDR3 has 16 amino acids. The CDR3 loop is CASSPEGGRLNYGYTF. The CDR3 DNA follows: TGTGCCAGCAGCCCCGAGGGGGGGCGGCTCAACTATGGCTACACCTTC.

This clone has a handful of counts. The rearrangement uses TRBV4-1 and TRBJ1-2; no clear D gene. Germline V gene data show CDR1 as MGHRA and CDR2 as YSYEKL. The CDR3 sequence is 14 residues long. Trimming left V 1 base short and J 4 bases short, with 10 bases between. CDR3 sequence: CASSQVAGSYGYTF. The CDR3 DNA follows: TGCGCCAGCAGCCAAGTAGCGGGGAGCTATGGCTACACCTTC.

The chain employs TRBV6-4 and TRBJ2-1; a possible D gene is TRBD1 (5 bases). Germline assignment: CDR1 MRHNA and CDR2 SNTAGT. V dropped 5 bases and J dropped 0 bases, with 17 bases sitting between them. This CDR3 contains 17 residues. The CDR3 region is CASSTDSKAASYNEQFF. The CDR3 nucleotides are TGTGCCAGCAGTACAGACAGTAAAGCAGCCTCCTACAATGAGCAGTTCTTC.

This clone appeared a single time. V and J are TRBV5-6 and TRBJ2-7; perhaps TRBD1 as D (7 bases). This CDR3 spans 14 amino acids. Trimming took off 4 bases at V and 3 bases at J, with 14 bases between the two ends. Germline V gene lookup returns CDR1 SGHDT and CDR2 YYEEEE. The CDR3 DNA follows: TGTGCCAGCAGCCCGGCGGGACAGCTCTACGAGCAGTACTTC. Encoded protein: CASSPAGQLYEQYF.

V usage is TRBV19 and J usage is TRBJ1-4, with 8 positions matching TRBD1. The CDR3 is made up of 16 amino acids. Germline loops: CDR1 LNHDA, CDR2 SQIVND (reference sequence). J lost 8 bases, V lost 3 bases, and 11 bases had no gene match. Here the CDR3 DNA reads TGTGCCAGTAGTATCATCCCCGGACAGGGCGACGAAAAACTGTTTTTT. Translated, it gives CASSIIPGQGDEKLFF.

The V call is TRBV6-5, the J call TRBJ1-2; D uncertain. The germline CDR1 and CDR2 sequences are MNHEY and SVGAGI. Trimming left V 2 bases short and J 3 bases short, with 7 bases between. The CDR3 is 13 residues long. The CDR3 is CASSYDTYYGYTF. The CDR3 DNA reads TGTGCCAGCAGTTACGACACCTACTATGGCTACACCTTC.

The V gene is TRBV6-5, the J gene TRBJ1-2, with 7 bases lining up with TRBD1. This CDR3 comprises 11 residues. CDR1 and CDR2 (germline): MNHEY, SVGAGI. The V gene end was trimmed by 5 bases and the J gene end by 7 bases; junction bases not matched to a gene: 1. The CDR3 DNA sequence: TGTGCCAGCAGTACAGGGGTTGGCTACACCTTC. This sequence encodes CASSTGVGYTF.